The 17 T cell receptor beta chains below were found in one sample sequenced in a study of shared clonotypes between healthy human individuals (dated by TCRdb to about 2020). The library came from the immunoSEQ multiplex PCR assay. TCRdb provides this immuneACCESS table in a form limited to in-frame rearrangements. Some clones are lacking; in checked studies, under half of them reflect an unresolved V gene, and why the rest are absent is not known. The sample has around 200,000 clones on record, 65% to 80% of them singletons. The ten largest clones capture more than 9% of the sample. The sequenced sample consisted of memory CD4+ T cells sorted from blood. The cell subset or site label on this specimen signifies: CD45RA-negative fraction. These receptors were collected from a man aged 25-45 years in good health.

Note on this clone: Other nucleotide sequences from this sample produce the same CDR3. This chain links TRBV27 with TRBJ2-7; D is possibly TRBD2 (6 bases). Germline assignment: CDR1 MNHEY and CDR2 SMNVEV (reference sequence). This CDR3 spans 20 amino acids. V shed 2 bases and J shed 3 bases, with 29 bases lying between them. The CDR3 DNA reads TGTGCCAGCAGTTTAGGCCGTGGAACGGGGGTAGAATTGGCGGGCTACGAGCAGTACTTC. Its translation: CASSLGRGTGVELAGYEQYF.

This rearrangement joins TRBV6-1 to TRBJ1-5; D uncertain. Germline V gene lookup returns CDR1 MNHNS and CDR2 SASEGT. The CDR3 extends over 13 amino acids. V lost 8 bases to trimming and J lost 2 bases, with 10 bases between them. CDR3 sequence reads: CASSPAGNQPQHF. The CDR3 DNA follows: TGTGCCAGCTCCCCGGCAGGCAATCAGCCCCAGCATTTT.

The chain uses TRBV7-2 and TRBJ2-1; no firm D call. The CDR3 has 13 residues. From germline, CDR1 is SGHTA and CDR2 FQGNSA. The V end was cut by 5 bases, the J end by 0 bases, with 5 bases between. The CDR3 here is CASSRTSYNEQFF. The CDR3 DNA follows: TGTGCCAGCAGCCGGACCTCCTACAATGAGCAGTTCTTC.

The chain recombines TRBV29-1 with TRBJ1-5; 9 positions match TRBD1. Trimming took 6 bases from V and 5 from J; bases not matched to a gene: 8. The germline CDR1 and CDR2 sequences are SQVTM and ANQGSEA. The length of the CDR3 is 14 residues. The CDR3 reads CSVATGGQDQPQHF. CDR3 nucleotide sequence: TGCAGCGTCGCAACAGGGGGCCAGGATCAGCCCCAGCATTTT.

The V and J genes are TRBV5-1 and TRBJ2-1, with 9 bases that match TRBD2. Germline V gene sequence: CDR1 SGHRS, CDR2 YFSETQ. There are 16 residues in the CDR3. Trimming removed 0 bases from V and 6 bases from J; junction bases left unmatched: 7. The CDR3 nucleotides read TGCGCCAGCAGCTTGGTGGCGGGAGGGTCGTTCAATGAGCAGTTCTTC. Translation gives CASSLVAGGSFNEQFF.

V is TRBV7-9 and J is TRBJ2-3, with D unresolved. Germline V gives CDR1 SEHNR, CDR2 FQNEAQ (reference sequence). V was pared by 5 bases and J by 4 bases, with 16 bases between. The CDR3 contains 15 residues. The CDR3 region has the DNA TGTGCCAGCAGCCCCTCGACGGGTGAAGCAGATACGCAGTATTTT. Encoded protein: CASSPSTGEADTQYF.

V usage is TRBV5-1 and J usage is TRBJ1-1, with 8 positions matching TRBD1. V was clipped by 6 bases and J by 0 bases; unmatched bases: 7. The CDR3 has 15 residues. Germline CDR1 reads SGHRS; CDR2 reads YFSETQ. CDR3 in DNA: TGCGCCAGCACCAAAAACAGGGGGATGAACACTGAAGCTTTCTTT. Protein sequence: CASTKNRGMNTEAFF.

The J gene is TRBJ1-5, the V gene TRBV30; D gene ambiguous. The CDR3 is 15 amino acids. Germline assignment: CDR1 GTSNPN and CDR2 SVGIG (reference sequence). Trimming cost V 2 bases and J 8 bases, with 19 bases left between them. Here the CDR3 reads CAWSSGRRMSEPQHF. For the CDR3, the DNA is TGTGCCTGGAGTTCTGGACGGCGAATGTCGGAGCCCCAGCATTTT.

The rearrangement links TRBV7-9 to TRBJ1-2; D perhaps matches TRBD1 (5 bases). V was pared by 2 bases and J by 6 bases, with 19 bases between. Germline V gene lookup returns CDR1 SEHNR and CDR2 FQNEAQ (reference sequence). This CDR3 has 16 residues. As DNA, the CDR3 is TGTGCCAGCAGCTTAAATCTGGGGCCGTCCGCTCATGGCTACACCTTC. It translates to CASSLNLGPSAHGYTF.

The rearrangement joins TRBV2 to TRBJ1-4, with a possible D match to TRBD1 (5 bases). This CDR3 is 15 amino acids long. Between the trimmed V and J ends, which lost 6 bases and 7 bases, there was a span of 18 bases. Germline V gives CDR1 SNHLY, CDR2 FYNNEI. This chain's CDR3 is CASRLLDNVSEKLFF. For the CDR3, the DNA is TGTGCCAGCAGATTACTGGACAACGTTAGTGAAAAACTGTTTTTT. Using reference TRBV2 and TRBJ1-4 for the parts outside the CDR3, the full variable domain is EPEVTQTPSHQVTQMGQEVILRCVPISNHLYFYWYRQILGQKVEFLVSFYNNEISEKSEIFDDQFSVERPDGSNFTLKIRSTKLEDSAMYFCASRLLDNVSEKLFFGSGTQLSVL.

This clone appeared a few times. V gene TRBV13 combines with J gene TRBJ2-1, with 9 bases that match TRBD2. The germline V gene encodes CDR1 PRHDT and CDR2 FYEKMQ (reference sequence). This CDR3 comprises 15 residues. J gave up 6 bases and V 5 bases, and 8 bases lay outside the gene matches. CDR3 in amino acids: CASSAWVAGVNEQFF. CDR3 bases: TGTGCCAGCAGCGCATGGGTAGCGGGAGTCAATGAGCAGTTCTTC. Using reference TRBV13 and TRBJ2-1 for the parts outside the CDR3, the full variable domain is AAGVIQSPRHLIKEKRETATLKCYPIPRHDTVYWYQQGPGQDPQFLISFYEKMQSDKGSIPDRFSAQQFSDYHSELNMSSLELGDSALYFCASSAWVAGVNEQFFGPGTRLTVL.

The V gene is TRBV9, the J gene TRBJ2-1, with TRBD1 matching over 9 bases. Germline trimming cut 4 bases from V and 7 bases from J; bases unmatched to any gene: 15. The CDR3 totals 17 residues. Germline lookup yields CDR1 SGDLS and CDR2 YYNGEE. CDR3 amino acids: CASSPHGTGFLDNEQFF. CDR3 bases: TGTGCCAGCAGCCCCCACGGGACAGGGTTCTTGGATAATGAGCAGTTCTTC.

The rearrangement joins TRBV25-1 to TRBJ1-2, with a weak D call TRBD1 (5 bases). This CDR3 has 14 amino acids. CDR1 MGHDK and CDR2 SYGVNS come from the germline V gene. The V gene lost 8 bases and the J gene lost 3 bases, with 16 bases spanning the gap. The CDR3 region is CASSSRDGDYGYTF. DNA of the CDR3: TGTGCCAGCTCTAGCCGGGACGGAGACTATGGCTACACCTTC.

V gene TRBV4-1 combines with J gene TRBJ2-5; D unresolved. Per the germline V gene, CDR1 is MGHRA and CDR2 is YSYEKL. V lost 3 bases and J 4 bases, leaving 9 bases between the germline ends. The CDR3 length is 13 residues. The CDR3 is CASSQIVRETQYF. In DNA form, the CDR3 reads TGCGCCAGCAGCCAGATAGTACGAGAGACCCAGTACTTC.

The V call is TRBV15, the J call TRBJ2-1, with TRBD2 matching 7 bases. The V gene end was trimmed by 0 bases and the J gene end by 9 bases; junction bases not matched to a gene: 2. There are 13 residues in the CDR3. Germline-derived CDR1 and CDR2 are LNHNV and YYDKDF (reference sequence). The CDR3, as DNA: TGTGCCACCAGCAGAGATCCGGGGGGTGAGCAGTTCTTC. This gives the protein CATSRDPGGEQFF. Supplemented by reference TRBV15 and TRBJ2-1, the full variable domain reads DAMVIQNPRYQVTQFGKPVTLSCSQTLNHNVMYWYQQKSSQAPKLLFHYYDKDFNNEADTPDNFQSRRPNTSFCFLDIRSPGLGDTAMYLCATSRDPGGEQFFGPGTRLTVL.

CDR3 loop: CASSEGNNEQFF. As DNA, the CDR3 is TGTGCCAGCAGTGAGGGTAACAATGAGCAGTTCTTC. The chain has TRBV6-4 and TRBJ2-1; D not resolved. The CDR3 is 12 amino acids. Per germline, CDR1 MRHNA and CDR2 SNTAGT. V was pared by 3 bases and J by 5 bases, with 5 bases between.

This chain's CDR3 is CASSFKGLGTYEQYF. Written as DNA, the CDR3 is TGTGCCAGCAGTTTTAAGGGACTGGGGACCTACGAGCAGTACTTC. The chain is built from TRBV27 and TRBJ2-7, with D perhaps matching TRBD2 (6 bases). This CDR3 is built from 15 residues. Germline CDR1 MNHEY, CDR2 SMNVEV (reference sequence). Trimming pared 3 bases from V and 2 bases from J, leaving 14 bases between.